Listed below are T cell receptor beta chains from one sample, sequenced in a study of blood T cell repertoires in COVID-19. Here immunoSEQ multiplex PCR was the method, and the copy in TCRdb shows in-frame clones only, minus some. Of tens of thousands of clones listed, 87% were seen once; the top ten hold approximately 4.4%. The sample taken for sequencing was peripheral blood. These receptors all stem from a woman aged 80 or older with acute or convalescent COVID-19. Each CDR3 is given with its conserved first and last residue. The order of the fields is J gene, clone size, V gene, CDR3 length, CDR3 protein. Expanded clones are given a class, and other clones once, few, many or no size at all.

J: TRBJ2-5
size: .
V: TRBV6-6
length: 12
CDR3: CASTSGQETQYF

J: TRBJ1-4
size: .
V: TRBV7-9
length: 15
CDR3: CASSPGTVSNEKLFF

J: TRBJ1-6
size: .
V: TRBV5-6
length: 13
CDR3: CASTRKRGTPLHF

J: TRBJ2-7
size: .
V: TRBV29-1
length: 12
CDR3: CSVGRDSYEQYF

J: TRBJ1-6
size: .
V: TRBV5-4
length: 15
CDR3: CASSFGGTYNSPLHF

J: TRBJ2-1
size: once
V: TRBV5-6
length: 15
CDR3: CASSRQDRGKNEQFF

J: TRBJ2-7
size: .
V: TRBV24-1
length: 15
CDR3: CATSRPTVISYEQYF

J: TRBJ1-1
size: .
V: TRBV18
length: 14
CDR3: CASSPDTGGTEAFF

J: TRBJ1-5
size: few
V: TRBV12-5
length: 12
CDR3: CASGLQEGPQHF

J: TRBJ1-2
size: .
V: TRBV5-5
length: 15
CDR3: CASSKGTGGNYGYTF

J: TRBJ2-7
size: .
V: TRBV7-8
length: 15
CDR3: CASILTSGGSYEQYF

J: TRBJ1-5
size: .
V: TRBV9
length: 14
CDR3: CASSARDSDQPQHF

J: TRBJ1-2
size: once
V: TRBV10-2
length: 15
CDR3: CASSEKSVKADGYTF

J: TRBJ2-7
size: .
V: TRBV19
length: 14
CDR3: CASSIEGIRGEQYF

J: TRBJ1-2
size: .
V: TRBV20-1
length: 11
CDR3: CSARRVDGYTF

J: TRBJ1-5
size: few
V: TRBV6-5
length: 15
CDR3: CASSSQRQGNQPQHF